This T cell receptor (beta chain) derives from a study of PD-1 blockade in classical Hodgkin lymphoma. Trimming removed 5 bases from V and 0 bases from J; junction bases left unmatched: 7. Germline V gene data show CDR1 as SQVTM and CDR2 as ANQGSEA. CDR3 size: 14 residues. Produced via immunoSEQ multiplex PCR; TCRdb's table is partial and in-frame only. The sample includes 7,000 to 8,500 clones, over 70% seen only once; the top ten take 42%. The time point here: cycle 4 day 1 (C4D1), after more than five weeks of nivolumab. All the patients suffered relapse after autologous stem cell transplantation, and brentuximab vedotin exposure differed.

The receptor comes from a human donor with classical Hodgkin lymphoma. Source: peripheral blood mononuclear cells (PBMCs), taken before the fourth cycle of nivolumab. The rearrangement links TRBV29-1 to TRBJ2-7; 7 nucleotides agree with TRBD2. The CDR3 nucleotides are TGCAGCGTTCGAGAGCGGGACCCCTCCTACGAGCAGTACTTC. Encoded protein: CSVRERDPSYEQYF.